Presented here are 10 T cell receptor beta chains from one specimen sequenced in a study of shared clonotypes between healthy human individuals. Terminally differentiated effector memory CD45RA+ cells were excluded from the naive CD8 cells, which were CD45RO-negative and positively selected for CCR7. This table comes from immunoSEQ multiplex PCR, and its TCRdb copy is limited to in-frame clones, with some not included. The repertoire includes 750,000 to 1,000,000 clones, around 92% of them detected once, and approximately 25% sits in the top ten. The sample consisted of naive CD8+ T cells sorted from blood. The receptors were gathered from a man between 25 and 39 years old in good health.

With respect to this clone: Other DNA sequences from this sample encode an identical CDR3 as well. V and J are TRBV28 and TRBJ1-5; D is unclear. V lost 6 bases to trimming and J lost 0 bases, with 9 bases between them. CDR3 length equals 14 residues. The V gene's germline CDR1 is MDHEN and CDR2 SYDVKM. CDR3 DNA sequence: TGTGCCAGCAGCTGGACGGATAGCAATCAGCCCCAGCATTTT. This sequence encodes CASSWTDSNQPQHF.

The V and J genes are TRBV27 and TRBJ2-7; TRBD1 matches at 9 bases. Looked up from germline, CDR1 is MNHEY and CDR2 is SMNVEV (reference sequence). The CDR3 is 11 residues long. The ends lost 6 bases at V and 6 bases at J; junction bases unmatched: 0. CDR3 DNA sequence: TGTGCCAGCAGGACAGGGGGCGAGCAGTACTTC. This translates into CASRTGGEQYF.

The CDR3 nucleotides read TGTGCCTGGAGTCAGGGGCCCGCCGGGGAGCTGTTTTTT. Amino acid sequence: CAWSQGPAGELFF. This chain joins TRBV30 and TRBJ2-2; a possible D gene is TRBD1 (6 bases). The V and J ends lost 2 bases and 6 bases respectively, with 10 bases between them. The germline V gene encodes CDR1 GTSNPN and CDR2 SVGIG (reference sequence). CDR3 length: 13 amino acids.

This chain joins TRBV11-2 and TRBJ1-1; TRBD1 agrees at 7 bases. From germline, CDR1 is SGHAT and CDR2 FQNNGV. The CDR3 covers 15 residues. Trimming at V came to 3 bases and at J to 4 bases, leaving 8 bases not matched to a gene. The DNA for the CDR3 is TGTGCCAGCAGCTTCAACCGACAGGGATTCACTGAAGCTTTCTTT. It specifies CASSFNRQGFTEAFF.

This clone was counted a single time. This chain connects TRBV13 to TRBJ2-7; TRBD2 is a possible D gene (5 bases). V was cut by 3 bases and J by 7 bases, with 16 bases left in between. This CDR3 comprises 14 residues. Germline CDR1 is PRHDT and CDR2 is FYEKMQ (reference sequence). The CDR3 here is CASSFSTATGEQYF. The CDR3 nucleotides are TGTGCCAGCAGCTTCTCGACGGCAACGGGGGAGCAGTACTTC.

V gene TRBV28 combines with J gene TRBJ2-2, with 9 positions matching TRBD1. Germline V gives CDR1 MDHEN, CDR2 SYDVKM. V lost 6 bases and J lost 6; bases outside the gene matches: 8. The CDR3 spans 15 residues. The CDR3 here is CASRRDRVLPGELFF. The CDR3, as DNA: TGTGCCAGCAGGAGGGACAGGGTATTGCCCGGGGAGCTGTTTTTT.

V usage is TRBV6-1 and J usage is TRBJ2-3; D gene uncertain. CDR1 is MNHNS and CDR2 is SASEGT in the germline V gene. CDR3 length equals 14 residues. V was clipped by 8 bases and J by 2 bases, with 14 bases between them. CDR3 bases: TGTGCCAGCTGGGAAGGGTCTAACACAGATACGCAGTATTTT. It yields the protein CASWEGSNTDTQYF.

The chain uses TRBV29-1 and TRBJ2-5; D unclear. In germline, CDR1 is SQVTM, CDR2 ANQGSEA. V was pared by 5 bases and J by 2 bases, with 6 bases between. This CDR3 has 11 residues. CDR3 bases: TGCAGCGTTCCATTTCAAGAGACCCAGTACTTC. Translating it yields CSVPFQETQYF. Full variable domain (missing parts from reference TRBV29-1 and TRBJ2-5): SAVISQKPSRDICQRGTSLTIQCQVDSQVTMMFWYRQQPGQSLTLIATANQGSEATYESGFVIDKFPISRPNLTFSTLTVSNMSPEDSSIYLCSVPFQETQYFGPGTRLLVL.

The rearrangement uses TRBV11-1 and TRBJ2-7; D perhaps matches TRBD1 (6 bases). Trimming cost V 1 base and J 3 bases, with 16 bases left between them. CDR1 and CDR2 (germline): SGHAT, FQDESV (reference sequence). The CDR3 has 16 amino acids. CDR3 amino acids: CASSLEWGRGFYEQYF. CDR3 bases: TGTGCCAGCAGCTTAGAATGGGGCAGGGGCTTCTACGAGCAGTACTTC.

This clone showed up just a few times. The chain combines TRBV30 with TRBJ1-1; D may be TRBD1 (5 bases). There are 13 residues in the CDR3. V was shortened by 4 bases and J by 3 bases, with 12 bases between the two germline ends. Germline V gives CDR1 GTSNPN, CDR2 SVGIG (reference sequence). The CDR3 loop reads CAWTPDSYTEAFF. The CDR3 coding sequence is TGTGCCTGGACTCCCGACAGCTACACTGAAGCTTTCTTT.